The rows below give T cell receptor beta chains drawn from one sample of a study of cytomegalovirus exposure and HLA in healthy donors. Assay used: immunoSEQ multiplex PCR; TCRdb lists only in-frame clones, some missing. The sample lists around 180,000 clones; roughly 80% were seen once. Sequenced input: PBMCs. All receptors come from a male donor in good health and CMV-seronegative. Each CDR3 is given with its conserved first and last residue. D genes are given only for firm matches. Size is stated for part of the rows, as once, few or many counts, or as a class when the clone is expanded.

clone_size j_call d_call v_call cdr3_nt cdr3_aa
. TRBJ1-4 . TRBV9 TGTGCCAGCAGCGTCGGGGGGTTAAGTGAAAAACTGTTTTTT CASSVGGLSEKLFF
. TRBJ2-1 TRBD1 TRBV7-9 TGTGCCAGCAGCGACCAGGCCACAGGGGGCGGGAATGAGCAGTTCTTC CASSDQATGGGNEQFF
. TRBJ2-5 . TRBV13 TGTGCCAGCAGCCCCCTCCAAGAGACCCAGTACTTC CASSPLQETQYF
. TRBJ2-7 . TRBV19 TGTGCCAGTAGTACTAGCGTCAGCTCCTACGAGCAGTACTTC CASSTSVSSYEQYF
. TRBJ2-7 . TRBV28 TGTGCCAGCAGTGCCTTACGGGGGGACAGGAGGAGCGAGCAGTACTTC CASSALRGDRRSEQYF
. TRBJ1-1 . TRBV5-1 TGCGCCAGCAGCTGGGGACAAATGAACACGGAAGCTTTCTTT CASSWGQMNTEAFF
. TRBJ1-2 TRBD1 TRBV19 TGTGCCAGTAGTGTCGACAGGGGCTATGGCTACACCTTC CASSVDRGYGYTF
. TRBJ2-1 . TRBV7-3 TGTGCCAGCAGCTTAGCGGGTGACTACAATGAGCAGTTCTTC CASSLAGDYNEQFF
. TRBJ1-5 . TRBV6-1 TGTGCCAGCAGTGTGGCAGATAGCAATCAGCCCCAGCATTTT CASSVADSNQPQHF
. TRBJ2-7 . TRBV19 TGTGCCAGTAGTATAGGGGCAGGGGCCGCCTACGAGCAGTACTTC CASSIGAGAAYEQYF
. TRBJ2-7 . TRBV27 TGTGCCAGCAGTTTATCGCTGGGGGCAAGGTACTACGAGCAGTACTTC CASSLSLGARYYEQYF
. TRBJ1-6 TRBD1 TRBV7-2 TGTGCCAGCAGCAAACCGGGACAGACAGATTCACCCCTCCACTTT CASSKPGQTDSPLHF
. TRBJ2-5 . TRBV30 TGTGCCTGGAGTGTAGGAGGGGGCCAGGAGACCCAGTACTTC CAWSVGGGQETQYF
. TRBJ2-7 TRBD2 TRBV4-3 TGCGCCAGCAGCCAAGATGGGGCTAGCGGAAGGATGGAGCAGTACTTC CASSQDGASGRMEQYF
once TRBJ2-3 TRBD1 TRBV7-2 TGTGCCAGCAGCTTCGGACAGGGTCTGGGAGATACGCAGTATTTT CASSFGQGLGDTQYF
. TRBJ2-7 TRBD1 TRBV19 TGTGCCAGTAGTCCTGGGACAGGGAGCTACGAGCAGTACTTC CASSPGTGSYEQYF
few TRBJ1-6 . TRBV5-6 TGTGCCAGCAGCTTGCACAGGAGCTCCTATAATTCACCCCTCCACTTT CASSLHRSSYNSPLHF
. TRBJ2-5 TRBD2 TRBV4-3 TGCGCCAGCAGCCAAGAACCTAGCGGGAGTTTTGAGACCCAGTACTTC CASSQEPSGSFETQYF
. TRBJ2-7 . TRBV15 TGTGCCACCAGCAGAGGTACGGAGGGTGGCGAGCAGTACTTC CATSRGTEGGEQYF
. TRBJ2-7 TRBD1 TRBV27 TGTGCCAGCAGTTTGGCCGACAGGGTGGACGAGCAGTACTTC CASSLADRVDEQYF
. TRBJ2-1 TRBD2 TRBV9 TGTGCCAGCAGCGGCGGGGTAGCGGGGCAAGGTTACAATGAGCAGTTCTTC CASSGGVAGQGYNEQFF
. TRBJ2-2 TRBD1 TRBV6-1 TGTGCCACTAGAAGACAGGGGAACACCGGGGAGCTGTTTTTT CATRRQGNTGELFF
. TRBJ2-7 . TRBV29-1 TGCAGCGTTGTGGGCGGACAGTCCTACGAGCAGTACTTC CSVVGGQSYEQYF
. TRBJ1-3 TRBD1 TRBV28 TGTGCCAGCGGGACAGGGGTTAACTCTGGAAACACCATATATTTT CASGTGVNSGNTIYF
. TRBJ2-3 TRBD2 TRBV15 TGTGCCACCAGCAGAGATCTCCCGGGGCTAGCGGTCACAGATACGCAGTATTTT CATSRDLPGLAVTDTQYF
. TRBJ2-5 TRBD2 TRBV6-1 TGTGCCAGCAGTGAGGGGACTAGCGGGGGGCGGAGGGAGACCCAGTACTTC CASSEGTSGGRRETQYF
. TRBJ1-3 TRBD1 TRBV28 TGTGCCAGCAGCCCTACAGGGGTAGGAAACACCATATATTTT CASSPTGVGNTIYF
once TRBJ2-7 TRBD1 TRBV4-3 TGCGCCAGCAGCCGCCGACAGGGGGTCTCCTACGAGCAGTACTTC CASSRRQGVSYEQYF
. TRBJ2-7 . TRBV7-8 TGTGCCAGCAGCCGGCAGGTGGGTCCGGACGAGCAGTACTTC CASSRQVGPDEQYF
. TRBJ2-7 TRBD1 TRBV23-1 TGCGCCAGCAGTCAGTGGACAGGGAACGAGCAGTACTTC CASSQWTGNEQYF
. TRBJ1-2 . TRBV6-1 TGTGCCAGCAGGGGTAGGGGTAACTATGGCTACACCTTC CASRGRGNYGYTF
. TRBJ2-1 TRBD2 TRBV27 TGTGCCAGCAGTTACAATAGCGGGAGGGTCAATGAGCAGTTCTTC CASSYNSGRVNEQFF
once TRBJ2-7 TRBD1 TRBV6-6 TGTGCCAGCAGTTCATCAGGGGGCTTCGAGCAGTACTTC CASSSSGGFEQYF
. TRBJ2-3 TRBD2 TRBV4-1 TGCGCCAGCAGCCAAACAGCGGGAAAAGATACGCAGTATTTT CASSQTAGKDTQYF
. TRBJ1-2 . TRBV2 TGTGCCAGCAGTGAAGTGGGGAGTGAGCAGAGGCCGGGCTACACCTTC CASSEVGSEQRPGYTF
. TRBJ2-3 . TRBV9 TGTGCCAGCAGCGTATTCACAGGGAGAGGCACAGATACGCAGTATTTT CASSVFTGRGTDTQYF
. TRBJ2-5 TRBD2 TRBV5-1 TGCGCCAGCAGCTTGGAAGTACTAGCGGGTCCCCAAGAGACCCAGTACTTC CASSLEVLAGPQETQYF
. TRBJ2-3 TRBD1 TRBV4-3 TGCGCCAGCAGCCACAGGACAGGGGGCCGGGGGACAGATACGCAGTATTTT CASSHRTGGRGTDTQYF
. TRBJ1-4 . TRBV6-5 TGTGCCAGCAGTTACTTTGGACAGCCTAATGAAAAACTGTTTTTT CASSYFGQPNEKLFF
. TRBJ1-2 TRBD1 TRBV18 TGTGCCAGCTCACCCTCCGGGACAGGGGTCGATGGCTACACCTTC CASSPSGTGVDGYTF
. TRBJ2-1 . TRBV6-6 TGTGCCAGCAGTTACTCGACTAGAGGTGAGCAGTTCTTC CASSYSTRGEQFF
. TRBJ2-7 TRBD2 TRBV14 TGTGCCAGCAGCCAAGGACTAGCGGGCCAAGGACAGCAGTACTTC CASSQGLAGQGQQYF
. TRBJ1-6 TRBD1 TRBV5-4 TGTGCCAGCAGCGAGGGGACAGGGGGTCAAACACCCCTCCACTTT CASSEGTGGQTPLHF
. TRBJ2-3 TRBD2 TRBV9 TGTGCCAGCAGCGCTCGACTAGCGGGGGGGCCCAACACAGATACGCAGTATTTT CASSARLAGGPNTDTQYF
. TRBJ2-3 . TRBV27 TGTGCCAGCAGTTTATCGGGCACAAGGACGCAGTATTTT CASSLSGTRTQYF
. TRBJ2-1 TRBD2 TRBV10-3 TGTGCCATCAGTGCACTAGCGGGAGATACCTACAATGAGCAGTTCTTC CAISALAGDTYNEQFF
. TRBJ2-3 TRBD1 TRBV7-9 TGTGCCAGCAGCTTTGACAGGGAGACAGATACGCAGTATTTT CASSFDRETDTQYF
. TRBJ2-1 TRBD1 TRBV28 TGTGCCAGCAGGGCTCCGCGACAGGGGACCTACAATGAGCAGTTCTTC CASRAPRQGTYNEQFF
. TRBJ1-2 TRBD1 TRBV10-3 TGTGCCATCAGTGAGAACCGGGACAGGGCCTATGGCTACACCTTC CAISENRDRAYGYTF